These 32 T cell receptor beta chains share one sample of origin, sequenced in a study of CD8 T cells in ankylosing spondylitis. No antigen has been assigned to these receptors. TCRdb ran MiXCR on the 5' RACE reads and lists one entry per CDR3 protein. The table lists roughly 470,000 distinct CDR3 sequences, roughly 26% of them singletons. Points from the study as a whole: There was a TCR beta motif, made of several highly homologous variants, that appeared characteristic of ankylosing spondylitis blood.

Sequences were obtained from blood, either unsorted or a sorted T cell fraction (not recorded which). All receptors come from a male donor with ankylosing spondylitis.

This clonotype was detected a few times. The V and J genes are TRBV9 and TRBJ1-1; 8 bases are shared with TRBD1. J lost 4 bases, V lost 6 bases, and 11 bases had no gene match. Germline CDR1 reads SGDLS; CDR2 reads YYNGEE. The CDR3 spans 15 residues. The CDR3: CASKIATGDVTEAFF. Here the CDR3 DNA reads TGTGCCAGCAAGATTGCGACAGGGGATGTCACTGAAGCTTTCTTT.

V and J are TRBV11-2 and TRBJ1-1; D uncertain. The CDR3 covers 14 residues. V was cut by 1 base and J by 8 bases, with 14 bases left in between. In germline, CDR1 is SGHAT, CDR2 FQNNGV. CDR3 coding DNA: TGTGCCAGCAGCTTAGGGTCCGAAGGATCGGAAGCTTTCTTT. As protein: CASSLGSEGSEAFF.

This clonotype has only a few counts. This chain connects TRBV7-2 to TRBJ2-3, with D perhaps TRBD1 or TRBD2 (5 bases each). The V gene's germline CDR1 is SGHTA and CDR2 FQGNSA. The CDR3 is 15 residues long. The V end was cut by 6 bases, the J end by 6 bases, with 19 bases between. This CDR3 reads CASRTPRDPRDTQYF. CDR3 DNA: TGTGCCAGCAGAACCCCCCGGGACCCCCGGGATACGCAGTATTTT.

This clonotype came up a few times. V gene TRBV2 combines with J gene TRBJ2-3; no clear D gene. V lost 1 base and J 6 bases, leaving 11 bases between the germline ends. Germline CDR1 SNHLY, CDR2 FYNNEI. The CDR3 has 14 residues. The CDR3 DNA follows: TGTGCCAGCAGTGAAGGGACCCCGGCTGATACGCAGTATTTT. This translates into CASSEGTPADTQYF.

The rearrangement links TRBV20-1 to TRBJ2-3, with D possibly TRBD1 on 6 matching bases. The V end lost 1 base, the J end lost 3 bases, and 14 bases lay between the germline ends. The CDR3 loop spans 15 amino acids. Germline CDR1 reads DFQATT; CDR2 reads SNEGSKA (reference sequence). CDR3 loop: CSARVPRQVTDTQYF. The CDR3 nucleotides are TGCAGTGCTAGAGTCCCGAGACAGGTTACAGATACGCAGTATTTT.

V and J are TRBV12-3 or TRBV12-4 and TRBJ2-1, with TRBD2 matching 15 bases. This CDR3 contains 17 residues. V shed 6 bases and J 3 bases; nucleotides not matched to a gene: 6. This CDR3 is CASSRTSGRDNYNEQFF. DNA for the CDR3: TGTGCCAGCAGCCGGACTAGCGGGAGGGATAACTACAATGAGCAGTTCTTC.

J is TRBJ2-4 and V is TRBV11-2; 7 bases fit TRBD2. Germline V CDR1 and CDR2: SGHAT, FQNNGV. The length of the CDR3 is 13 residues. V dropped 5 bases and J dropped 8; count of bases not matched to a gene: 6. CDR3 sequence: CASSRTSLDIQYF. The CDR3 DNA sequence: TGTGCCAGCAGCAGGACTAGTTTGGACATTCAGTACTTC.

There are a few counts of this clonotype. The chain carries TRBV3-1 and TRBJ1-1; TRBD1 matches 11 bases. Germline assignment: CDR1 LGHDT and CDR2 YNNKEL (reference sequence). The CDR3 totals 14 residues. V shed 6 bases and J 4 bases; nucleotides not matched to a gene: 4. The CDR3 is CASSRGTGGTEAFF. DNA of the CDR3: TGTGCCAGCAGTCGTGGGACAGGGGGCACTGAAGCTTTCTTT.

This clonotype was recorded once. Germline and junction disagree at one end, which may indicate a read error. J is TRBJ2-2 and V is TRBV12-3 or TRBV12-4; TRBD1 matches 7 bases. The CDR3 loop spans 16 amino acids. The CDR3 reads CANSPPGLTGSGELFF. The CDR3, as DNA: TGTGCCAACAGTCCTCCCGGACTGACAGGGTCCGGGGAGCTGTTTTTT.

This sequence joins TRBV7-2 and TRBJ2-1; maybe TRBD2 (5 bases). The length of the CDR3 is 16 residues. Trimming removed 5 bases from V and 5 bases from J, with 19 bases in between. Germline CDR1 and CDR2: SGHTA and FQGNSA. CDR3 loop: CASSTAPGMHNNEQFF. CDR3 nucleotides: TGTGCCAGCAGCACTGCCCCCGGGATGCATAACAATGAGCAGTTCTTC. Complete variable domain (other parts from reference TRBV7-2 and TRBJ2-1): GAGVSQSPSNKVTEKGKDVELRCDPISGHTALYWYRQSLGQGLEFLIYFQGNSAPDKSGLPSDRFSAERTGGSVSTLTIQRTQQEDSAVYLCASSTAPGMHNNEQFFGPGTRLTVL.

V gene TRBV6-6 combines with J gene TRBJ1-1, with a weak D call TRBD1 (5 bases). The V gene's germline CDR1 is MNHNY and CDR2 SVGAGI (reference sequence). This CDR3 region has 13 residues. CDR3 in amino acids: CAARGGRDTEAFF. As DNA, the CDR3 is TGTGCGGCGAGGGGAGGTAGGGACACTGAAGCTTTCTTT.

This clonotype was seen only a few times. V and J are TRBV5-1 and TRBJ2-2; no clear D gene. CDR1 and CDR2 from the germline V gene are SGHRS and YFSETQ. V was shortened by 2 bases and J by 2 bases, with 10 bases between the two germline ends. CDR3 length equals 15 residues. The CDR3 DNA reads as TGCGCCAGCAGCTTAAGCCAGGTCAACACCGGGGAGCTGTTTTTT. It codes for CASSLSQVNTGELFF.

This clonotype was seen ten or more times. The chain joins TRBV29-1 to TRBJ2-1; 14 nucleotides line up with TRBD2. V lost 6 bases, J lost 8 bases, and 3 bases stayed unmatched. The germline CDR1 and CDR2 sequences are SQVTM and ANQGSEA. There are 13 residues in the CDR3. CDR3 in DNA: TGCAGCGTGGGGACTAGCGGGAGCGATGAGCAGTTCTTC. Amino acid sequence: CSVGTSGSDEQFF.

This clonotype was picked up a small number of times. The chain combines TRBV20-1 with TRBJ2-7; TRBD2 agrees at 10 bases. With 0 bases clipped from V and 3 bases from J, the junction kept 5 bases outside the gene matches. The CDR3 has 15 amino acids. Germline V gene lookup returns CDR1 DFQATT and CDR2 SNEGSKA (reference sequence). Here the CDR3 reads CSARDLASGGYEQYV. The CDR3 DNA sequence: TGCAGTGCTAGAGATCTGGCTAGCGGGGGCTACGAGCAGTACGTC.

This chain uses TRBV4-2 with TRBJ2-4; weak D call: TRBD1 (7 bases). V lost 3 bases, J lost 4 bases, and 16 bases lay in between. Germline CDR1 reads LGHNA; CDR2 reads YNFKEQ. The CDR3 consists of 16 residues. The CDR3, as DNA: TGTGCCAGCAGCCAGGCCCGGGGGACAGATAAAAACATTCAGTACTTC. It translates to CASSQARGTDKNIQYF.

V gene TRBV7-8 combines with J gene TRBJ1-3, with D possibly being TRBD1 (6 bases). Deletions cut 5 bases from V and 2 bases from J, with 16 bases between. CDR1 and CDR2 from the germline V gene are SGHVS and FQNEAQ. This CDR3 region has 16 residues. DNA for the CDR3: TGTGCCAGCAGCCAATGGACAGTCCCCCCTGGAAACACCATATATTTT. It codes for CASSQWTVPPGNTIYF.

This clonotype came up many times. The chain carries TRBV11-2 and TRBJ2-3, with 14 bases matching TRBD2. The ends lost 1 base at V and 8 bases at J; junction bases unmatched: 2. Germline V gene data show CDR1 as SGHAT and CDR2 as FQNNGV. There are 15 residues in the CDR3. Written as DNA, the CDR3 is TGTGCCAGCAGCTTAGCCGGGACTAGCGGGGGTACGCAGTATTTT. Translated: CASSLAGTSGGTQYF.

V usage is TRBV2 and J usage is TRBJ1-1; D is unresolved. CDR1 and CDR2 (germline): SNHLY, FYNNEI. V was clipped by 3 bases and J by 4 bases, with 9 bases between them. The CDR3 runs to 13 residues. The CDR3 DNA is TGTGCCAGCAGTGAGCAAACGGGCACTGAAGCTTTCTTT. It specifies CASSEQTGTEAFF.

This clonotype was seen a few times. V gene TRBV5-1 combines with J gene TRBJ2-3; unclear D gene. The CDR3 is 11 residues long. Between the trimmed V and J ends, which lost 6 bases and 1 base, there was a span of 3 bases. Germline V CDR1 and CDR2: SGHRS, YFSETQ. The DNA for the CDR3 is TGCGCCAGCAAGGGCACAGATACGCAGTATTTT. This sequence encodes CASKGTDTQYF.

This chain joins TRBV24-1 and TRBJ2-1, with TRBD1 matching 8 bases. The junction had 5 bases not matched to a gene; V was cut back by 5 bases and J by 3 bases. Germline-derived CDR1 and CDR2 are KGHDR and SFDVKD. The CDR3 contains 15 residues. CDR3 DNA sequence: TGTGCCACCAGTGCTCGGGACAGGTACTACAATGAGCAGTTCTTC. Its translation is CATSARDRYYNEQFF.

The rearrangement uses TRBV20-1 and TRBJ1-1; a possible D gene is TRBD1 (5 bases). This CDR3 region has 10 residues. Germline CDR1 is DFQATT and CDR2 is SNEGSKA (reference sequence). V was clipped by 7 bases and J by 7 bases, with 10 bases between them. The DNA of the CDR3 is TGCAGTGTCTCGAGGGGTGAAGCTTTCTTT. Amino acids: CSVSRGEAFF.

The chain employs TRBV15 and TRBJ2-7, with unresolved D. V lost 0 bases and J 1 base, leaving 7 bases between the germline ends. Germline V gene lookup returns CDR1 LNHNV and CDR2 YYDKDF (reference sequence). This CDR3 is 14 amino acids long. The CDR3 DNA is TGTGCCACCAGCAGAGATGTGGGATCCTACGAGCAGTACTTC. Amino acids: CATSRDVGSYEQYF.

This sequence joins TRBV24-1 and TRBJ1-1; 9 nucleotides agree with TRBD1. V lost 5 bases to trimming and J lost 5 bases; unmatched junction nucleotides: 5. The CDR3 sequence is 14 residues long. Germline assignment: CDR1 KGHDR and CDR2 SFDVKD. In DNA, the CDR3 is TGTGCCACCAGTGCCCCCGACAGGGGGACTGAAGCTTTCTTT. Translated, it gives CATSAPDRGTEAFF.

This clonotype turned up a few times. The chain combines TRBV29-1 with TRBJ2-1, with TRBD2 matching over 12 bases. Germline V gene lookup returns CDR1 SQVTM and CDR2 ANQGSEA. The CDR3 loop spans 14 amino acids. Germline trimming cut 7 bases from V and 5 bases from J; bases unmatched to any gene: 6. The CDR3 region has the DNA TGCAGCGCTGGCCGGACTAGCGGGAACAATGAGCAGTTCTTC. It specifies CSAGRTSGNNEQFF.

The rearrangement joins TRBV7-9 to TRBJ2-7, with D perhaps matching TRBD2 (6 bases). V gave up 4 bases and J gave up 0 bases, with 13 bases separating them. The CDR3 consists of 15 residues. From germline, CDR1 is SEHNR and CDR2 FQNEAQ (reference sequence). The CDR3 DNA reads as TGTGCCAGCAGCTCAGGAGGGGCGCTCTCCTACGAGCAGTACTTC. Its protein product is CASSSGGALSYEQYF.

This clonotype was observed a handful of times. This chain uses TRBV5-1 with TRBJ2-3, with 10 bases lining up with TRBD2. This CDR3 contains 14 residues. Looked up from germline, CDR1 is SGHRS and CDR2 is YFSETQ. The V and J ends lost 7 bases and 3 bases, in that order; junction bases with no gene match: 5. CDR3 DNA: TGCGCCAGCGGCAAACTAGCGGGAACAGATACGCAGTATTTT. As protein: CASGKLAGTDTQYF.

A few counts support this clonotype. V is TRBV18 and J is TRBJ1-4, with D unclear. Per the germline V gene, CDR1 is KGHSH and CDR2 is LQKENI. This CDR3 comprises 13 residues. V was trimmed by 2 bases and J by 6 bases, leaving 7 bases between them. CDR3 residues: CASSPSSDEKLFF. In DNA form, the CDR3 reads TGTGCCAGCTCACCATCGTCAGATGAAAAACTGTTTTTT.

In DNA form, the CDR3 reads TGTGCCAGCCAAGCGGTGCCCTCCTACAATGAGCAGTTCTTC. This translates into CASQAVPSYNEQFF. The chain employs TRBV2 and TRBJ2-1; a possible D gene is TRBD2 (5 bases). This CDR3 is built from 14 residues. Between the trimmed V and J ends, which lost 8 bases and 0 bases, there was a span of 11 bases. Germline CDR1 reads SNHLY; CDR2 reads FYNNEI.

The chain combines TRBV20-1 with TRBJ2-3, with a tentative D call TRBD2 (5 bases). The V and J ends lost 3 bases and 2 bases respectively, with 9 bases between them. The V gene's germline CDR1 is DFQATT and CDR2 SNEGSKA (reference sequence). The CDR3 totals 13 residues. CDR3 DNA sequence: TGCAGTGCTAGGGATAGCGTCACAGATACGCAGTATTTT. Its protein product is CSARDSVTDTQYF.

This clonotype was observed a handful of times. The chain recombines TRBV10-3 with TRBJ2-7; D is perhaps TRBD2 (6 bases). The CDR3 covers 14 residues. Germline V gene sequence: CDR1 ENHRY, CDR2 SYGVKD. V lost 6 bases to trimming and J lost 2 bases, with 14 bases between them. CDR3 nucleotides: TGTGCCATCAGGCGGGGAGCCGGGACCTACGAGCAGTACTTC. Encoded protein: CAIRRGAGTYEQYF.

The chain links TRBV10-3 to TRBJ2-5; no clear D. Trimming removed 5 bases from V and 1 base from J, with 8 bases in between. The CDR3 runs 13 residues. Germline loops: CDR1 ENHRY, CDR2 SYGVKD. The CDR3 DNA is TGTGCCATCAGTCAGCAGACCCAAGAGACCCAGTACTTC. Its translation is CAISQQTQETQYF.

The chain uses TRBV7-9 and TRBJ2-7; 7 nucleotides align to TRBD2. With 3 bases clipped from V and 0 bases from J, the junction kept 2 bases outside the gene matches. Germline V gene lookup returns CDR1 SEHNR and CDR2 FQNEAQ (reference sequence). The CDR3 length is 14 residues. The CDR3 is CASSFTSVSYEQYF. In DNA form, the CDR3 reads TGTGCCAGCAGCTTTACTAGCGTCTCCTACGAGCAGTACTTC.